Presented here are 20 T cell receptor beta chains from one specimen sequenced in a study of CD8+ T cells in alopecia areata. Extraction of RNA preceded its reverse transcription into cDNA, which served as the sequencing template. TCRdb's table, derived via immunoSEQ multiplex PCR, lists solely in-frame clones and lacks some. The data contain under 300,000 clones, about 60% of them singletons. Stated treatment: oral pan-JAK inhibitor, 5-10 mg twice daily. This specimen was CD4+ T cells sorted from blood, taken around week 54, from a patient treated with tofacitinib. Receptors were obtained from a human donor with alopecia areata.

The chain has TRBV29-1 and TRBJ2-3; D remains ambiguous. Germline-derived CDR1 and CDR2 are SQVTM and ANQGSEA. Between the trimmed V and J ends, which lost 7 bases and 8 bases, there was a span of 10 bases. The CDR3 loop spans 10 amino acids. CDR3 loop: CSAVEGTQYF. The CDR3 bases are TGCAGCGCTGTCGAAGGTACGCAGTATTTT.

J is TRBJ2-7 and V is TRBV10-2; maybe TRBD1 (5 bases). The germline gives CDR1 WSHSY, CDR2 SAAADI. Trimming removed 2 bases from V and 4 bases from J, with 9 bases in between. CDR3 length: 13 amino acids. The CDR3 loop is CASSEPQGYEQYF. The CDR3 bases are TGCGCCAGCAGTGAGCCCCAGGGATACGAGCAGTACTTC.

This clone has a handful of counts. The chain recombines TRBV19 with TRBJ2-3, with a tentative D call TRBD2 (7 bases). V lost 4 bases, J lost 4 bases, and 12 bases lay in between. CDR1 and CDR2 from the germline V gene are LNHDA and SQIVND (reference sequence). CDR3 length: 14 amino acids. As DNA, the CDR3 is TGTGCCAGTAGTAGAACGGGGGGCCCAGATACGCAGTATTTT. This gives the protein CASSRTGGPDTQYF.

The sample holds one count of this clone. This chain joins TRBV30 and TRBJ1-5, with D possibly matching TRBD1 (5 bases). CDR1 GTSNPN and CDR2 SVGIG come from the germline V gene (reference sequence). This CDR3 is 16 amino acids long. Trimming removed 0 bases at V and 2 bases at J, with 14 bases between. The CDR3 DNA is TGTGCCTGGAGTGTACACAGGATAAGTGGCAATCAGCCCCAGCATTTT. It encodes CAWSVHRISGNQPQHF.

The V and J genes are TRBV5-6 and TRBJ2-4; a possible D gene is TRBD1 (7 bases). Germline loops: CDR1 SGHDT, CDR2 YYEEEE. V lost 6 bases, J lost 3 bases, and 16 bases lay in between. The CDR3 spans 15 residues. In DNA form, the CDR3 reads TGTGCCAGCACCCCCCCAGGGGGAGGCAAAAACATTCAGTACTTC. Translated, it gives CASTPPGGGKNIQYF.

The chain carries TRBV4-1 and TRBJ1-5; no firm D call. V lost 1 base, J lost 9 bases, and 10 bases lay in between. The CDR3 totals 13 residues. Germline values: CDR1 MGHRA, CDR2 YSYEKL. DNA for the CDR3: TGCGCCAGCAGCCAAGGGGCGGGAGGGCCCCAGCATTTT. It codes for CASSQGAGGPQHF.

The genes are TRBV18 and TRBJ2-7; 11 nucleotides align to TRBD2. Germline values: CDR1 KGHSH, CDR2 LQKENI. The CDR3 consists of 15 residues. The J segment lost 0 bases and the V segment lost 2 bases, leaving 0 bases of the junction unmatched. This CDR3 is CASSPTSGSSYEQYF. CDR3 in DNA: TGTGCCAGCTCACCAACTAGCGGGAGCTCCTACGAGCAGTACTTC.

The rearrangement uses TRBV29-1 and TRBJ2-5; D unclear. CDR1 and CDR2 from the germline V gene are SQVTM and ANQGSEA. The CDR3 length is 11 residues. CDR3 coding DNA: TGCAGTTCAGGTAGCCAAGAGACCCAGTACTTC. Translated: CSSGSQETQYF.

This clone was seen once. The V and J genes are TRBV6-6 and TRBJ1-6; D unclear. Germline assignment: CDR1 MNHNY and CDR2 SVGAGI (reference sequence). The germline V and J ends were trimmed by 7 bases and 10 bases, with 20 bases remaining between them. CDR3 length: 15 amino acids. The CDR3 spells CASKPDGADHSPLHF. In DNA, the CDR3 is TGTGCCAGCAAACCGGACGGTGCGGACCACTCACCCCTCCACTTT.

V is TRBV5-1 and J is TRBJ2-3; 7 bases match TRBD1. J was trimmed by 4 bases and V by 1 base; bases with no gene match: 6. Germline loops: CDR1 SGHRS, CDR2 YFSETQ. The CDR3 is 15 residues long. CDR3 coding DNA: TGCGCCAGCAGCTTGCTGGCAGGGGGATCAGATACGCAGTATTTT. Amino acids: CASSLLAGGSDTQYF. The whole variable domain, remainder taken from reference TRBV5-1 and TRBJ2-3, is KAGVTQTPRYLIKTRGQQVTLSCSPISGHRSVSWYQQTPGQGLQFLFEYFSETQRNKGNFPGRFSGRQFSNSRSEMNVSTLELGDSALYLCASSLLAGGSDTQYFGPGTRLTVL.

CDR3 in DNA: TGTGCCAGCAGCTTGTCTAGCGTGCCAGATACGCAGTATTTT. Translation gives CASSLSSVPDTQYF. The V gene is TRBV7-2, the J gene TRBJ2-3; a weak D match, TRBD2 (6 bases). V gave up 3 bases and J gave up 4 bases, with 11 bases separating them. This CDR3 is 14 amino acids long. Germline V gene sequence: CDR1 SGHTA, CDR2 FQGNSA.

The rearrangement links TRBV30 to TRBJ1-1; D is unclear. The germline gives CDR1 GTSNPN, CDR2 SVGIG (reference sequence). The CDR3 is 15 amino acids. V gave up 2 bases and J gave up 7 bases, with 20 bases separating them. The CDR3 reads CAWSPKARPWGEAFF. Written as DNA, the CDR3 is TGTGCCTGGAGTCCTAAGGCCCGACCGTGGGGTGAAGCTTTCTTT.

The chain combines TRBV5-8 with TRBJ1-5; D is perhaps TRBD1 (6 bases). Germline-derived CDR1 and CDR2 are SGHTS and YDEGEE. V was cut by 3 bases and J by 5 bases, with 12 bases left in between. The CDR3 totals 14 residues. CDR3 residues: CASSSDRTYQPQHF. In DNA form, the CDR3 reads TGTGCCAGCAGCTCTGACAGGACCTATCAGCCCCAGCATTTT. Full variable domain (remainder filled in from reference TRBV5-8 and TRBJ1-5): EAGVTQSPTHLIKTRGQQATLRCSPISGHTSVYWYQQALGLGLQFLLWYDEGEERNRGNFPPRFSGRQFPNYSSELNVNALELEDSALYLCASSSDRTYQPQHFGDGTRLSIL.

The J gene is TRBJ2-3, the V gene TRBV30; 13 bases line up with TRBD2. The trim removed 5 bases at V and 5 bases at J, leaving 10 bases unmatched. The length of the CDR3 is 16 residues. The V gene's germline CDR1 is GTSNPN and CDR2 SVGIG (reference sequence). The CDR3 sequence: CAWSLLAGGPRDTQYF. Here the CDR3 DNA reads TGTGCCTGGTCCCTACTAGCGGGGGGGCCGAGAGATACGCAGTATTTT.

V and J are TRBV30 and TRBJ2-7; 9 positions agree with TRBD2. V lost 5 bases, J lost 0 bases, and 2 bases stayed unmatched. This CDR3 contains 13 residues. Per the germline V gene, CDR1 is GTSNPN and CDR2 is SVGIG (reference sequence). CDR3 region: CAWLTSGSYEQYF. CDR3 DNA: TGTGCCTGGTTGACTAGCGGCTCCTACGAGCAGTACTTC.

The chain's CDR3 is CASSLQGTPSTDTQYF. CDR3 coding DNA: TGCGCCAGCAGCCTCCAGGGGACACCTAGCACAGATACGCAGTATTTT. This chain joins TRBV4-1 and TRBJ2-3; D perhaps matches TRBD1 (6 bases). Trimming shortened V by 4 bases and J by 0 bases, and 14 bases separated the two germline ends. Germline CDR1 MGHRA, CDR2 YSYEKL. The CDR3 runs 16 residues.

As for this clone: Other nucleotide sequences in the sample specify the same CDR3. V gene TRBV29-1 combines with J gene TRBJ2-5; possibly TRBD2 for D (5 bases). Germline V gene sequence: CDR1 SQVTM, CDR2 ANQGSEA. Trimming shortened V by 6 bases and J by 2 bases, and 10 bases separated the two germline ends. The CDR3 is 12 amino acids. This chain's CDR3 is CSVPLGQETQYF. The CDR3 nucleotides are TGCAGCGTCCCACTAGGTCAAGAGACCCAGTACTTC.

This clone appeared a few times. In DNA form, the CDR3 reads TGTGCCAGCTCACGCGAGACCCAGTACTTC. Its translation: CASSRETQYF. The chain carries TRBV18 and TRBJ2-5, with unresolved D. With 4 bases removed from V and 5 bases from J, the gap between germline ends came to 2 bases. The CDR3 is 10 amino acids. Per germline, CDR1 KGHSH and CDR2 LQKENI.

Only a few counts were recorded for this clone. This chain links TRBV5-1 with TRBJ2-1, with 12 bases lining up with TRBD2. The V gene's germline CDR1 is SGHRS and CDR2 YFSETQ. V was clipped by 0 bases and J by 0 bases; unmatched bases: 1. This CDR3 region has 17 residues. The CDR3 DNA sequence: TGCGCCAGCAGCTTGGGACTAGCGGGGGCCTCCTACAATGAGCAGTTCTTC. It encodes CASSLGLAGASYNEQFF.

The genes are TRBV25-1 and TRBJ2-2; D uncertain. Trimming stripped 4 bases from V and 7 bases from J, with 7 bases between. The CDR3 covers 12 residues. Germline V gene lookup returns CDR1 MGHDK and CDR2 SYGVNS. The CDR3 DNA follows: TGTGCCAGCAGTGCTTTTGTCGGGGAGCTGTTTTTT. Its protein is CASSAFVGELFF.